This T cell receptor beta chain was recorded in a study of blood T cell repertoires in COVID-19. The wider study: The samples span acute and convalescent COVID-19 from the United States, Italy and Spain. PBMCs, B-cell-depleted T cells, or T cells provided the cDNA or gDNA that made up the material.

CDR3 size: 14 residues. The ends lost 6 bases at V and 5 bases at J; junction bases unmatched: 6. CDR1 LNHDA and CDR2 SQIVND come from the germline V gene (reference sequence). Data came from immunoSEQ multiplex PCR; TCRdb stores just in-frame clones and leaves some out. The sample has just under 30,000 clones, 89% seen once. The gene calls are TRBV19 and TRBJ1-2; the match to TRBD1 covers 10 bases. The sample was peripheral blood. The source is a human donor in a cohort sampled during active COVID-19. CDR3 amino acids: CASSQPGQGYGYTF. The CDR3, as DNA: TGTGCCAGTAGCCAACCGGGACAGGGGTATGGCTACACCTTC.